Listed below are T cell receptor beta chains from one sample, sequenced in a study of STAT5B mutations in CD4+ large granular lymphocyte leukemia. Sequencing was performed with immunoSEQ multiplex PCR; in TCRdb, only in-frame clones are kept and a portion is missing. The sample has about 33,000 clones; 74% are singletons. Input material: CD4+ T cells from blood buffy coats. Receptors originate from a human donor in good health. The CDR3 runs from the conserved cysteine through the conserved F or W. Some rows mark clone size as missing; the rest say once, few, many or name a class of expanded clone.

v_gene	abundance	j_gene	CDR3aa
TRBV27	-	TRBJ2-6	CASSLRGPGANVLTF
TRBV7-2	-	TRBJ2-5	CASSLGLAGFQETQYF
TRBV6-1	-	TRBJ2-3	CASSEALYGGRVDTQYF
TRBV6-1	-	TRBJ1-5	CASRGQGNQPQHF
TRBV19	few	TRBJ1-1	CASRTDRQTTEAFF
TRBV7-2	-	TRBJ1-5	CASSPMGRGSNQPQHF
TRBV29-1	-	TRBJ1-1	CSAKTGQGTEAFF
TRBV30	-	TRBJ2-5	CAWSWDSTWETQYF
TRBV11-2	few	TRBJ1-6	CASSPLTAYHNSPLHF
TRBV7-9	few	TRBJ1-3	CASSPSLLTGNTIYF
TRBV29-1	-	TRBJ2-7	CSVGIFPYEQYF
TRBV4-3	-	TRBJ2-2	CASSQEYGNTGELFF